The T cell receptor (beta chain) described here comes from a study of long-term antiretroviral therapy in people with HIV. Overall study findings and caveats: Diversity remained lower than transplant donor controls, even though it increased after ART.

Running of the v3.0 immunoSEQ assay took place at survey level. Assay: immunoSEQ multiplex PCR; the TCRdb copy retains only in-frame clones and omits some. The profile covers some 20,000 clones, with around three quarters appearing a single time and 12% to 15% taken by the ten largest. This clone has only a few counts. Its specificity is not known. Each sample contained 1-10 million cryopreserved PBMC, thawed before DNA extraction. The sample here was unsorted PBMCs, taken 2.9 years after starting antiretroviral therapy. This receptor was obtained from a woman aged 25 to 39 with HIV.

CDR3 residues: CASSMARETQYF. The CDR3 DNA follows: TGTGCCAGTAGTATGGCGAGAGAGACCCAGTACTTC. The chain recombines TRBV19 with TRBJ2-5; no clear D. Germline V gene lookup returns CDR1 LNHDA and CDR2 SQIVND (reference sequence). Trimming took off 3 bases at V and 4 bases at J, with 6 bases between the two ends. The CDR3 runs 12 residues.